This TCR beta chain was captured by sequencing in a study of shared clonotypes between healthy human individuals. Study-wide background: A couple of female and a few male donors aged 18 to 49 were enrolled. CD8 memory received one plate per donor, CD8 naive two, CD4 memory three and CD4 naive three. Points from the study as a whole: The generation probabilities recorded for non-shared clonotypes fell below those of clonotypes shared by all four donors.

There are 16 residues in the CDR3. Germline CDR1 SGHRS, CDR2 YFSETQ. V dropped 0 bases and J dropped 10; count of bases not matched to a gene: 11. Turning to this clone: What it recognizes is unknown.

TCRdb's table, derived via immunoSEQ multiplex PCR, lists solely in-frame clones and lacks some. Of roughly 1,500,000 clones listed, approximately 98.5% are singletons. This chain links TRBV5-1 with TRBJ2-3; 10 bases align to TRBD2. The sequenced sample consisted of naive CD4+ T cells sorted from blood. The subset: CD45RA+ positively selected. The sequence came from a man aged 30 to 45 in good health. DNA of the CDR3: TGCGCCAGCAGCTTGGCCGTGGTAGCGGGAGGCAGCGCGCAGTATTTT. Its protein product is CASSLAVVAGGSAQYF. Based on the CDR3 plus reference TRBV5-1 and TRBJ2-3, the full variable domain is KAGVTQTPRYLIKTRGQQVTLSCSPISGHRSVSWYQQTPGQGLQFLFEYFSETQRNKGNFPGRFSGRQFSNSRSEMNVSTLELGDSALYLCASSLAVVAGGSAQYFGPGTRLTVL.